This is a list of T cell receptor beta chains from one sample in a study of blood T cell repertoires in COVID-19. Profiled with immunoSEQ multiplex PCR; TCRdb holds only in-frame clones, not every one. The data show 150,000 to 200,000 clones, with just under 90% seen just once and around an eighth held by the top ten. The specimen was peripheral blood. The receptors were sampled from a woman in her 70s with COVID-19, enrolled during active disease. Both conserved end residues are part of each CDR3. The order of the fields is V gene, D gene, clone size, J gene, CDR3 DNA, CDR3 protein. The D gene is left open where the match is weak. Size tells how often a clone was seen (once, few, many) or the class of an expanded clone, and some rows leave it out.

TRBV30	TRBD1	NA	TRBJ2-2	TGTGCCGGGAGACAGGGTCACACCGGGGAGCTGTTTTTT	CAGRQGHTGELFF
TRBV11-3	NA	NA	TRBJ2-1	TGTGCCAGCAGCCCAAAGGCGAGACTAGAAAAGCAGTTCTTC	CASSPKARLEKQFF
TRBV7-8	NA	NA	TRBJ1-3	TGTGCCAGCAGCTTATCTCAGAGAAACACCATATATTTT	CASSLSQRNTIYF
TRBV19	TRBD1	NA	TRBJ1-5	TGTGCCAGCACCTTGACAGGGGAGTACAGTCAGCCCCAGCATTTT	CASTLTGEYSQPQHF
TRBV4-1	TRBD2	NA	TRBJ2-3	TGCGCCAGCAGCCCCAGGTTGACCCATCAGGGACTAGCGGTGAGCACAGATACGCAGTATTTT	CASSPRLTHQGLAVSTDTQYF
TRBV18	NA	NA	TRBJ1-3	TGTGCCAGCTCATTCCAGGGTGTCTCTGGAAACACCATATATTTT	CASSFQGVSGNTIYF
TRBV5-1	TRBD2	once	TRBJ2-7	TGCGCCAGCAGCCCGGGGGGTTACAACTACGAGCAGTACTTC	CASSPGGYNYEQYF
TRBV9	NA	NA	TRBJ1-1	TGTGCCAGCAGCGCACAGGGAATAGGCACTGAAGCTTTCTTT	CASSAQGIGTEAFF
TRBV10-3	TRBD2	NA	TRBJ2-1	TGTGCCATCACTAAGACCCCGACTAGCGGGAGTGGGGATGAGCAGTTCTTC	CAITKTPTSGSGDEQFF
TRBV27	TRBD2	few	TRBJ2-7	TGTGCCAGCACCGTGACTGCGGGGGGCCGTGGCGAGCAGTACTTC	CASTVTAGGRGEQYF
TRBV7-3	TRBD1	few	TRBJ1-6	TGTGCCAGCAGTAACCTAGGGGGCGATTCACCCCTCCACTTT	CASSNLGGDSPLHF
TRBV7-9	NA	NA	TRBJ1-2	TGTGCCAGCAGCTTAGGGCAGGGCACCTATGGCTACACCTTC	CASSLGQGTYGYTF
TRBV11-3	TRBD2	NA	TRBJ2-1	TGTGCCAGCAGCTACCAAGCGGGATCCTACAATGAGCAGTTCTTC	CASSYQAGSYNEQFF
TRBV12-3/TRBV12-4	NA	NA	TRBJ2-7	TGTGCCAGCCGGGACACCAACCACGAGCAGTACTTC	CASRDTNHEQYF
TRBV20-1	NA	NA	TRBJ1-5	TGCAGTGCTAGTTCAGGGGAACATCAGCCCCAGCATTTT	CSASSGEHQPQHF
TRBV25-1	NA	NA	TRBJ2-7	TGTGCCAGCAGTAGAAACGGACAGTCCTACGAGCAGTACTTC	CASSRNGQSYEQYF
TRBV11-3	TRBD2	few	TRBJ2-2	TGTGCCAGCAGCTCTAGACTAGCGAGGAACACCGGGGAGCTGTTTTTT	CASSSRLARNTGELFF
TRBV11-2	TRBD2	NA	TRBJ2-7	TGTGCCAGCAGCTTATCCCCTAGCGGGAGAAACGAGCAGTACTTC	CASSLSPSGRNEQYF
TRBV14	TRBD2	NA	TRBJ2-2	TGTGCCAGCAGTCAAGGACTAGCCGCGAACACCGGGGAGCTGTTTTTT	CASSQGLAANTGELFF
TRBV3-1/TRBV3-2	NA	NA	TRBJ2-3	TGTGCCAGCAGCCAAGCGGGAGAACCCATTGATACGCAGTATTTT	CASSQAGEPIDTQYF
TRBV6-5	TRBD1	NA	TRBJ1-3	TGTGCCAGCAGCAACCGCGGGACAGGGGGAAACACCATATATTTT	CASSNRGTGGNTIYF
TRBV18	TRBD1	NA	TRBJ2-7	TGTGCCAGCTCGGACAGGGCCTACGAGCAGTACTTC	CASSDRAYEQYF
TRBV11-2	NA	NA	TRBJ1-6	TGTGCCAGCAGCTTAGATCAGGGCGCCCTCCACTTT	CASSLDQGALHF
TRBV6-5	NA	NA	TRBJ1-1	TGTGCCAGCAGTCCCCCCCCGACGGGAGGAACTGAAGCTTTCTTT	CASSPPPTGGTEAFF
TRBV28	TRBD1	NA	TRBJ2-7	TGTGCCAGCAGTACGGTGGGACAGGGAAGAAGCTCCTACGAGCAGTACTTC	CASSTVGQGRSSYEQYF
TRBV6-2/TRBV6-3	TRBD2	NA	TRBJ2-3	TGTGCCAGCAGTTATTCCTCGGGTAGCGGGGCCGACAGAGATACGCAGTATTTT	CASSYSSGSGADRDTQYF
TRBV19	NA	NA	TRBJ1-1	TGTGCCAGTAGTATCACGCGGAGCACTGAAGCTTTCTTT	CASSITRSTEAFF
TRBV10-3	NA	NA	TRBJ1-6	TGTGCCATCAGTGTTGGGGCAGCGGGAGACTATAATTCACCCCTCCACTTT	CAISVGAAGDYNSPLHF
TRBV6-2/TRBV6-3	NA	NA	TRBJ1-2	TGTGCCAGCAGTTTGCCAGGTTCTAACTATGGCTACACCTTC	CASSLPGSNYGYTF
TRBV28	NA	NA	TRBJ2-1	TGTGCCAGCAGTTTACGGTACAATGAGCAGTTCTTC	CASSLRYNEQFF
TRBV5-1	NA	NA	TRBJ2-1	TGCGCCAGCAGCGTTACTGATGAGCAGTTCTTC	CASSVTDEQFF
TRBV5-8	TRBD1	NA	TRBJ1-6	TGTGCCAGCAGCTTTGACGGGACAGGGCATAATTCACCCCTCCACTTT	CASSFDGTGHNSPLHF
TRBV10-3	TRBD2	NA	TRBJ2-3	TGTGCCATCAGTGGAGGACTAGCGGGGGGCACAGATACGCAGTATTTT	CAISGGLAGGTDTQYF
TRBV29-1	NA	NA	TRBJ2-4	TGCAGCGTTGAAGAATTTGGGGGAGGATTGTGGAACATTCAGTACTTC	CSVEEFGGGLWNIQYF
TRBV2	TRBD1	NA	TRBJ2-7	TGTGCCAGCGGGACAGGGCTGGACGAGCAGTACTTC	CASGTGLDEQYF
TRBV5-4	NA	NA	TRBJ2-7	TGTGCCAGCAGCTTGGCAGGTCATTTCTACGAGCAGTACTTC	CASSLAGHFYEQYF
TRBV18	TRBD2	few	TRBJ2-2	TGTGCCAGCTCACCACGTAGCGGGAGGAACACCGGGGAGCTGTTTTTT	CASSPRSGRNTGELFF
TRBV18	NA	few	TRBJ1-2	TGTGCCAGCTCACCCTCGACAGAGTTCTATGGCTACACCTTC	CASSPSTEFYGYTF
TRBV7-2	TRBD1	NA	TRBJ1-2	TGTGCCAGCAGCTCAAGACAGGGCGGCGGCTACACCTTC	CASSSRQGGGYTF
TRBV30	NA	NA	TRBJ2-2	TGTGCCTGGAGTGATGGGCTGTCCTCCGGGGAGCTGTTTTTT	CAWSDGLSSGELFF
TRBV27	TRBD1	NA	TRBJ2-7	TGTGCCAGCAGTTTAGTGGGGGACAGCGTTTTGGGGGAGCAGTACTTC	CASSLVGDSVLGEQYF
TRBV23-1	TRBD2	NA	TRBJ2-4	TGCGCCAGCAGTCAAAGACTAGCGGGAGGGAGTAGAAACATTCAGTACTTC	CASSQRLAGGSRNIQYF
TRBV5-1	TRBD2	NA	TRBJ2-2	TGCGCCAGCATCAGGACTAGCGGGTACGATGGGGAGCTGTTTTTT	CASIRTSGYDGELFF
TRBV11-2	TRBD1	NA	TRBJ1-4	TGTGCCAGCAGCTTAGGTCGATTCAGGGGGATTTACGAAAAACTGTTTTTT	CASSLGRFRGIYEKLFF
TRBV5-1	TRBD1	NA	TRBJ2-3	TGCGCCAGCAGCTTGGAATTCGAGACAGGGGCCGATACGCAGTATTTT	CASSLEFETGADTQYF
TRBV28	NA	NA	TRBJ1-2	TGTGCCAGCAGTGTGGCCGTACCCCTCTATGGCTACACCTTC	CASSVAVPLYGYTF
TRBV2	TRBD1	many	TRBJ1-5	TGTGCCAGCCGGACAGGTAGCAATCAGCCCCAGCATTTT	CASRTGSNQPQHF
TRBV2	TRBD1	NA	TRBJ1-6	TGTGCCAGCAGTGGCACAGGGGGGAATTCACCCCTCCACTTT	CASSGTGGNSPLHF
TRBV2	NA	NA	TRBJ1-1	TGTGCCAGCAGTCCCCTCATGGTCGGGTCCGGCACTGAAGCTTTCTTT	CASSPLMVGSGTEAFF
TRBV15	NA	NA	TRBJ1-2	TGTGCCACCAGCAGAGACGTCTCTAACTATGGCTACACCTTC	CATSRDVSNYGYTF
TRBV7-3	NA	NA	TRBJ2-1	TGTGCCAGCAGCCGTGAAGGCCCGCGGGGCGAGTACAATGAGCAGTTCTTC	CASSREGPRGEYNEQFF
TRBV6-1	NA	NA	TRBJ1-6	TGTGCCAGCAGTGAACAGGGCACCTATAATTCACCCCTCCACTTT	CASSEQGTYNSPLHF
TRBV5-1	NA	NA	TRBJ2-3	TGCGCCAGCAGCTTGGTAGTCGGCGGGATAACTGTGGATACGCAGTATTTT	CASSLVVGGITVDTQYF
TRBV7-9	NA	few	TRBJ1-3	TGTGCCAGCAGCTTAGCCTCCACGGGATCTGGAAACACCATATATTTT	CASSLASTGSGNTIYF
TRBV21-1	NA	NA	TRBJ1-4	TGTGCCAGCAGCAAAGTTCCAGGGTTTGAAAAACTGTTTTTT	CASSKVPGFEKLFF